Sequencing of this T cell receptor (beta chain) was carried out in a study of high-grade serous ovarian cancer treatment subgroups. Study-level findings and limits: Repertoire similarity ranged roughly 0.11 to 0.85 between tumors of one patient.

Using immunoSEQ multiplex PCR, the repertoire was profiled, and TCRdb retains in-frame clones only, with some absent. The sample has 920 or so clones, about 69% seen once. This clone is a singleton in its sample. Its antigen is still unknown. Tumor samples were taken before definitive surgery or chemotherapy. The length of the CDR3 is 15 residues. The V gene's germline CDR1 is SGHRS and CDR2 YFSETQ. Trimming stripped 1 base from V and 3 bases from J, with 11 bases between. The material sequenced was tumor tissue. The receptor comes from a human donor with high-grade serous ovarian cancer. The chain is built from TRBV5-1 and TRBJ1-5; no reliable D call. CDR3 loop: CASSLSWPVNQPQHF. The CDR3 DNA is TGCGCCAGCAGCTTGAGTTGGCCGGTCAATCAGCCCCAGCATTTT.